This is a list of T cell receptor beta chains from one sample in a study of blood T cells in healthy people across ages. TCRdb passed the 5' RACE reads through MiXCR, listing each CDR3 protein once. The sample holds about 1.8 million distinct CDR3 sequences, just under 50% seen once. The specimen sequenced was blood. The source is a woman aged 35 to 49 in good health. CDR3s include the opening cysteine and the closing phenylalanine or tryptophan.

v_call,cdr3_aa
TRBV7-2,CASTATGMGANVLTF
TRBV6-5,CASSPGTTGGYTQYF
TRBV28,CASSLYNGRNYGYTF
TRBV5-8,CASSFFNPGETQYF
TRBV7-2,CASSRDRGNSVYF
TRBV10-3,CAISEAGSEGYTF
TRBV28,CASSPRPGPLYGYTF
TRBV14,CASSKLGVAVYEQYF
TRBV28,CASSSSRTGRGETQYF
TRBV7-2,CASSLSTSAFYNEQFF
TRBV12-3/TRBV12-4,CASSSHSGGPYEQYF
TRBV6-1,CASSEDTGVSTDTQYF
TRBV15,CATSSAPGFGGLDEQFF
TRBV10-3,CAISERRAYEQYF
TRBV6-5,CASSPRVPGETQYF
TRBV20-1,CSASQPSGRNEQFF
TRBV6-6,CASSSLDGYNEQFF
TRBV20-1,CSASLLAEKLFF
TRBV4-1,CASSQERPSGPGNTIYF
TRBV5-1,CASSSQQARYNEQYF
TRBV5-1,CASSLFRYSSTDTQYF
TRBV7-9,CASSLQTVVNTEAFF
TRBV6-5,CASSSWTGGNYEQYF
TRBV28,CASEPPGLAGYTDTQYF
TRBV5-1,CASSLGRVASGGPLTDTQYF
TRBV6-6,CASSYSKYGEQYF
TRBV5-1,CASRRAGASNYEQYF
TRBV28,CASLRAGFTDTQYF
TRBV7-8,CASSIWGDEQFF
TRBV7-2,CASSLGTGGVSPLHF
TRBV5-1,CASRRGQTLFEQYF
TRBV5-1,CASSTTGTGGDYNEQFF
TRBV4-2,CASSQDQGSRGEKLFF
TRBV7-3,CASSSAGGGHNEQFF
TRBV20-1,CSASGGLSPYTF
TRBV4-2,CASSQGQGIFNEQYF
TRBV7-2,CASAINTGSGQPQHF
TRBV6-2/TRBV6-3,CQTGTGLYEQYF
TRBV27,CASSFGDASYEQYF
TRBV13,CASSSYTGSQYHEQFF
TRBV3-1,CASSQVGTSIGETQYF
TRBV29-1,CSVGGTGRETQYF
TRBV20-1,CSVQQLAETQYF
TRBV9,CASSVAFGPGANVLTF
TRBV12-3/TRBV12-4,CASRPGQSSGNTIYF
TRBV15,CATSREGALTDTQYF
TRBV2,CASTRTGETQYF
TRBV10-3,CAISFLGQGFVQETQYF
TRBV28,CASTLEGQLQETQYF
TRBV11-1,CASSLIAESYEQYF
TRBV9,CASSVGLGGKDTQYF